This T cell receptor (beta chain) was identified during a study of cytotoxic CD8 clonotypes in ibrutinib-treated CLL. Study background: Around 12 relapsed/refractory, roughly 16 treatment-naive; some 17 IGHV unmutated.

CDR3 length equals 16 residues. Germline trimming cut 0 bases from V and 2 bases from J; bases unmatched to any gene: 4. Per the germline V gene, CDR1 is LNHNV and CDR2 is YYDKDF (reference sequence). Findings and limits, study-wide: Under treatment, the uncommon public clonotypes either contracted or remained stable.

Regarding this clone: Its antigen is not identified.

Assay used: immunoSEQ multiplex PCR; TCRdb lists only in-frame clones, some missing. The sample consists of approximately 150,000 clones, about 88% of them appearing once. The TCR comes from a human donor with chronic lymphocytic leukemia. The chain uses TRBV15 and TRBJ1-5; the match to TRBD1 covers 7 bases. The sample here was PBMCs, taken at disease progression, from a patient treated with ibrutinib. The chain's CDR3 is CATSREGTAGNQPQHF. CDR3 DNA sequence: TGTGCCACCAGCAGAGAGGGGACAGCTGGCAATCAGCCCCAGCATTTT.